This record covers a single T cell receptor (beta chain). Which antigen it targets is not known. This entry is derived from a study of monozygotic twins with inflammatory bowel disease (dated by TCRdb to between 2018 and 2021). At the level of the whole study: In total, 28 monozygotic twin pairs made up the full study: 19 Danish pairs, all IBD-discordant, plus nine German pairs, of which four were IBD-concordant and five were IBD-discordant. Each individual had, on average, about 151 000 unique TCRalpha sequences and 181 000 unique TCRbeta sequences available for analysis. Disease-associated traits were sought mainly through comparisons between IBD patients and their genetically identical healthy co-twins within discordant pairs. Results and caveats for the whole study, not just this receptor: Concordant and discordant twins showed no difference in repertoire similarity, possibly because of limited statistical power. IBD patients had lower TCRbeta repertoire diversity, measured by the inverse Simpson index, than their healthy co-twins. The analysis was unable to tell apart different T cell subtypes. Compared with healthy twins, IBD patients had fewer clonotypes in common with other individuals, a difference most pronounced in patients showing signs of disease activity. The results gave no support for a single strong signal or clonotype linked to IBD. Background noise and inter-individual variability may have been introduced into the repertoires by the differing immunosuppressive treatments among patients.

The library was prepared using 5' RACE. Preparation of each TCR library used approximately 3.5 ug of total RNA. For each sample, cDNA synthesis was carried out in eight separate reactions using SMARTScribe reverse transcriptase. During cDNA synthesis, template switching introduced unique molecular identifiers that contained a 6-nucleotide sample barcode. Amplification of TCRalpha and TCRbeta cDNA involved two nested PCRs of 16 and 9 cycles, and each PCR was followed by bead purification. Before amplification, the cDNA was treated with uracil DNA-glycosylase and purified using the QIAquick PCR purification kit. The second PCR added Illumina TruSeq-compatible adapters along with sample-specific barcodes. Library quality and concentration were checked on TapeStation and Qubit, and libraries were pooled at about 5 ng each. Pooled libraries were sequenced on an Illumina HiSeq2500 single-index Rapid Run with 2 x 100 bp reads and custom sequencing primers. As for the authors' bioinformatics: MiGEC version 1.2.6 was used for UMI-based consensus assembly, which corrected PCR and sequencing errors. MiXCR version 2.1.1 was used for V(D)J alignment, clonotype assembly and CDR3 extraction. To normalise gene usage, clonotype sharing and MAIT/NKT TCR abundance, the analysis used the top 1000, 10 000 and 20 000 clonotypes per sample. After downsampling to 27 000 UMIs, diversity was calculated as the inverse Simpson index using the vegan R package. Statistical testing used paired Mann-Whitney U tests on the discordant twin pairs and applied Benjamini-Hochberg correction for multiple testing. Following reprocessing of the reads by TCRdb, the data hold one row per CDR3 protein sequence and no DNA is available. The V and J calls reflect TCRdb's pipeline rather than the authors' work. The table kept for this sample lists 150,000 to 200,000 distinct CDR3 sequences. The ten largest clonotypes hold less than 8% of the sample.

CDR1 and CDR2, looked up from the germline V gene (reference sequence), are LGHDT and YNNKEL. The CDR3 numbers 13 residues from cysteine through phenylalanine. No DNA appears here. An approximately 2.3 ml peripheral blood sample was drawn into PAXgene tubes per donor and stored at -80°C. Total RNA was isolated from whole blood with the PAXgene blood miRNA kit on an automated QIAcube, without T cell sorting. Peripheral blood from monozygotic twin pairs, either concordant or discordant for inflammatory bowel disease, underwent deep TCRalpha and TCRbeta repertoire profiling that used unique molecular barcoding. Smoking habits were recorded for all twin pairs, and each individual was classified as a current, former or never smoker.

The chain is made from TRBV3-1 and TRBJ2-7; absent DNA, TCRdb's TRBD2 call cannot be checked. The receptor was derived from a human donor with ulcerative colitis or Crohn's disease, or a healthy co-twin of an affected twin (not recorded which). The sample was blood. CDR3 protein: CASRHGPRGEQYF.